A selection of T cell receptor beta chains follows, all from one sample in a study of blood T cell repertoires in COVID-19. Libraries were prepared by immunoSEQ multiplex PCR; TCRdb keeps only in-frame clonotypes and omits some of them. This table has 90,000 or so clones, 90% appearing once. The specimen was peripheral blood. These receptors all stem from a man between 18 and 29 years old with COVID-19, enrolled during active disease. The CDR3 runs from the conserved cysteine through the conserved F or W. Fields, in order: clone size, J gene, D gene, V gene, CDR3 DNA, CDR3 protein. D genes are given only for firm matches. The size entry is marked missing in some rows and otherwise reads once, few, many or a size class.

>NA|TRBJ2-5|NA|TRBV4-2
TGTGCCAGCAGCCAAGTCCGGGGGAACCAAGAGACCCAGTACTTC
CASSQVRGNQETQYF
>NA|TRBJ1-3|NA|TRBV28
TGTGCCAGCAGTTGGACAGCTGGAAACACCATATATTTT
CASSWTAGNTIYF
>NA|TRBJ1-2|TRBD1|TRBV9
TGTGCCAGCGAAGACAGGGCCTATGGCTACACCTTC
CASEDRAYGYTF
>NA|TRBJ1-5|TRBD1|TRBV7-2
TGTGCCAGCAGCTTAAAAACAGGGGATCAGCCCCAGCATTTT
CASSLKTGDQPQHF
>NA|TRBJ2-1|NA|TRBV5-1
TGCGCCAGCAGCTTATCTAGCGACCAGGTCGATGAGCAGTTCTTC
CASSLSSDQVDEQFF
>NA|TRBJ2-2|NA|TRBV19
TGTGCCACCCACTCTCCAGGGGCGCATCACGGGGAGCTGTTTTTT
CATHSPGAHHGELFF
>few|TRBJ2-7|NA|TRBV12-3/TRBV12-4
TGTGCCAGCACTACAGGGGGCGGGGGGCGGAAGGACTTC
CASTTGGGGRKDF
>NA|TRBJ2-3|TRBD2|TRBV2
TGTGCCAGCGCTGCGGGCGGGAGGACGGTAGATACGCAGTATTTT
CASAAGGRTVDTQYF
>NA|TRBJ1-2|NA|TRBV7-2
TGTGCCAGCAGCTTGGGAGTCTATGGCTACACCTTC
CASSLGVYGYTF
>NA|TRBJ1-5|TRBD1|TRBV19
TGTGCCAGTAGTACACAAGGGGGCGGTCGGCAGCCCCAGCATTTT
CASSTQGGGRQPQHF
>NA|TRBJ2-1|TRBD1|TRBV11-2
TGTGCCAGCAGCTTCACGAGGGACAGCCAGCAGTTCTTC
CASSFTRDSQQFF
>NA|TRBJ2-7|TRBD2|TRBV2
TGTGCCAGCAGTGAAAGCGGGAGGGCCTCCCACCAGTACTTC
CASSESGRASHQYF
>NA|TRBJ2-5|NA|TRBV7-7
TGTGCTAGCAGCTTAGGAGGAATGCAAGAGACCCAGTACTTC
CASSLGGMQETQYF
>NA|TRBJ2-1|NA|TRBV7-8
TGTGCCAGCAGCTCCTCCTCCCGTCTAGCGTACAATGAGCAGTTCTTC
CASSSSSRLAYNEQFF
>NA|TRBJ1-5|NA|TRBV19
TGTGCCAGTAGTATATTGGGGAGAAGCAATCAGCCCCAGCATTTT
CASSILGRSNQPQHF
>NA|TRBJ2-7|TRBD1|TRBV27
TGTGCCAGCAGCCTCCGGGGACAGGTCTCCTACGAGCAGTACTTC
CASSLRGQVSYEQYF
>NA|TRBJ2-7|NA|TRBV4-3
TGCGCCAGCAGCCAAGGTACAGGGCATTTATACTTC
CASSQGTGHLYF
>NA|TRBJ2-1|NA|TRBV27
TGTGCCAGCAGTCGGGGGAATGAGCAGTTCTTC
CASSRGNEQFF
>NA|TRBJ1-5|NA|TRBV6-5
TGTGCCAGCATAGATAGCAATCAGCCCCAGCATTTT
CASIDSNQPQHF
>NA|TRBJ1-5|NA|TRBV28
TGTGCCAGCAGTTTATCGGGAGAGCAGCCCCAGCATTTT
CASSLSGEQPQHF
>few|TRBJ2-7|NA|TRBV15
TGTGCCACCAGCGATAAGTGGCCATACCCTTACGAGCAGTACTTC
CATSDKWPYPYEQYF